This T cell receptor (beta chain) is drawn from a study of T cells in Graves' hyperthyroidism and ophthalmopathy. This clonotype was observed many times. Germline V gives CDR1 SGHAT, CDR2 FQNNGV. The CDR3 length is 16 residues. V shed 0 bases and J 6 bases; nucleotides not matched to a gene: 4. The investigators amplified TCR beta CDR3 regions from RNA transcripts. TCR CDR3 underwent first-round RT-PCR with the HTBI primer set. MiXCR was run by TCRdb on the multiplex PCR reads, yielding one entry per CDR3 protein. This sample has under 400,000 distinct CDR3 sequences, with about a sixth found just once.

The sequenced sample consisted of blood. The source is a woman in her 40s with Graves' ophthalmopathy. V is TRBV11-2 and J is TRBJ2-2, with 10 bases lining up with TRBD2. CDR3 DNA sequence: TGTGCCAGCAGCTTAGAAGCGGGAGGGCCGGCCGGGGAGCTGTTTTTT. As protein: CASSLEAGGPAGELFF.